This is a list of T cell receptor beta chains from one sample in a study of blood T cell repertoires in COVID-19. Method: immunoSEQ multiplex PCR; TCRdb's copy keeps in-frame clones and lacks some. Of a few hundred thousand clones in the sample, approximately 89% were seen once. The sequencing input was peripheral blood. The receptors shown here come from a woman aged 55-70 years with acute or convalescent COVID-19. The CDR3 runs from the conserved cysteine through the conserved F or W. Each record gives: V gene, D gene, J gene, clone size, CDR3 DNA, CDR3 protein. The D gene is left open where the match is weak. The size of a clone is reported for some rows only, either as once, few or many, or as a class for expanded clones.

v_gene: TRBV3-1/TRBV3-2; d_gene: -; j_gene: TRBJ1-1; abundance: -; CDR3nt: TGTGCCAGCAGCCAAGGGAGCACTGAAGCTTTCTTT; CDR3aa: CASSQGSTEAFF
v_gene: TRBV6-5; d_gene: -; j_gene: TRBJ2-5; abundance: -; CDR3nt: TGTGCCAGCAGTTACTCTCGGTCCCGGGAGACCCAGTACTTC; CDR3aa: CASSYSRSRETQYF
v_gene: TRBV9; d_gene: -; j_gene: TRBJ2-5; abundance: -; CDR3nt: TGTGCCAGCAGCACAGGGCCTAGCTACTCGGAGACCCAGTACTTC; CDR3aa: CASSTGPSYSETQYF
v_gene: TRBV7-3; d_gene: -; j_gene: TRBJ2-3; abundance: -; CDR3nt: TGTGCCAGCAGCCCCGCCACAGGCACAGATACGCAGTATTTT; CDR3aa: CASSPATGTDTQYF
v_gene: TRBV5-4; d_gene: -; j_gene: TRBJ2-5; abundance: -; CDR3nt: TGTGCCAGCAGCTTGCAGGGGGAGACCCAGTACTTC; CDR3aa: CASSLQGETQYF
v_gene: TRBV5-6; d_gene: -; j_gene: TRBJ2-1; abundance: -; CDR3nt: TGTGCCAGCAGCTTGGTGGCGGGGTCGGGCAATGAGCAGTTCTTC; CDR3aa: CASSLVAGSGNEQFF
v_gene: TRBV19; d_gene: -; j_gene: TRBJ1-6; abundance: -; CDR3nt: TGTGCCAGTAGTACGGGGGGACTGATTACCCAAAATTCACCCCTCCACTTT; CDR3aa: CASSTGGLITQNSPLHF
v_gene: TRBV7-2; d_gene: -; j_gene: TRBJ2-1; abundance: -; CDR3nt: TGTGCCAGCAGCTTAGATTCGGGAGTCGTCTACAATGAGCAGTTCTTC; CDR3aa: CASSLDSGVVYNEQFF
v_gene: TRBV19; d_gene: TRBD1; j_gene: TRBJ1-5; abundance: -; CDR3nt: TGTGCCAGTAGTATAGAGACAGGGGGAAATCAGCCCCAGCATTTT; CDR3aa: CASSIETGGNQPQHF
v_gene: TRBV5-4; d_gene: TRBD2; j_gene: TRBJ2-2; abundance: -; CDR3nt: TGTGCCAGCAGCCCTGGGACTAGCGTTAACACCGGGGAGCTGTTTTTT; CDR3aa: CASSPGTSVNTGELFF
v_gene: TRBV18; d_gene: -; j_gene: TRBJ2-3; abundance: -; CDR3nt: TGTGCCAGCTCACGGCCTTCCGCCACAGATACGCAGTATTTT; CDR3aa: CASSRPSATDTQYF
v_gene: TRBV15; d_gene: -; j_gene: TRBJ1-6; abundance: once; CDR3nt: TGTGCCACCAGCAGAGCAGGGGACACCCGGGGAACCCTCCACTTT; CDR3aa: CATSRAGDTRGTLHF
v_gene: TRBV7-3; d_gene: -; j_gene: TRBJ1-6; abundance: -; CDR3nt: TGTGCCAGCAGCTTAATCCGAGATTCACCCCTCCACTTT; CDR3aa: CASSLIRDSPLHF
v_gene: TRBV28; d_gene: -; j_gene: TRBJ2-5; abundance: -; CDR3nt: TGTGCCAGCAGTTTGCTACAAGAGACCCAGTACTTC; CDR3aa: CASSLLQETQYF
v_gene: TRBV7-2; d_gene: TRBD1; j_gene: TRBJ2-7; abundance: -; CDR3nt: TGTGCCAGCAGCCGACAGGGGGCTTGGGAGCAGTACTTC; CDR3aa: CASSRQGAWEQYF
v_gene: TRBV4-1; d_gene: TRBD2; j_gene: TRBJ2-2; abundance: -; CDR3nt: TGCGCCAGCAGCCAAGAGCCCCTAGCGGGGGGCGGCCCCGGGGAGCTGTTTTTT; CDR3aa: CASSQEPLAGGGPGELFF
v_gene: TRBV18; d_gene: TRBD2; j_gene: TRBJ2-5; abundance: -; CDR3nt: TGTGCCAGCTCACCGAGGACTAGAACGGAGACCCAGTACTTC; CDR3aa: CASSPRTRTETQYF
v_gene: TRBV28; d_gene: TRBD1; j_gene: TRBJ1-2; abundance: -; CDR3nt: TGTGCCAGCAGTCTTACCCTGACAGGGTATGGCTACACCTTC; CDR3aa: CASSLTLTGYGYTF
v_gene: TRBV7-2; d_gene: -; j_gene: TRBJ2-1; abundance: -; CDR3nt: TGTGCCAGCAGCTTAGCGCTGTCGCGGGGGCCCTACAATGAGCAGTTCTTC; CDR3aa: CASSLALSRGPYNEQFF
v_gene: TRBV4-1; d_gene: -; j_gene: TRBJ2-7; abundance: -; CDR3nt: TGCGCCAGCAGCCAAGCCCCCGACAGGGAGCAGTACTTC; CDR3aa: CASSQAPDREQYF
v_gene: TRBV3-1/TRBV3-2; d_gene: -; j_gene: TRBJ2-5; abundance: -; CDR3nt: TGTGCCAGCAGCCACGGAGCGGCCCAGTACTTC; CDR3aa: CASSHGAAQYF
v_gene: TRBV29-1; d_gene: TRBD1; j_gene: TRBJ1-1; abundance: -; CDR3nt: TGCAGCGGTCGACAGGGCATGAACACTGAAGCTTTCTTT; CDR3aa: CSGRQGMNTEAFF
v_gene: TRBV6-4; d_gene: TRBD2; j_gene: TRBJ2-1; abundance: -; CDR3nt: TGTGCCAGCAGTGACTCCGGGGGGGCCGGCAATGAGCAGTTCTTC; CDR3aa: CASSDSGGAGNEQFF
v_gene: TRBV27; d_gene: TRBD1; j_gene: TRBJ1-1; abundance: -; CDR3nt: TGTGCCAGCAGTATCCGACAGGGGCGGGTGAACACTGAAGCTTTCTTT; CDR3aa: CASSIRQGRVNTEAFF
v_gene: TRBV18; d_gene: -; j_gene: TRBJ1-1; abundance: -; CDR3nt: TGTGCCAGCTCACCTACGTGGGAGGCGAACACTGAAGCTTTCTTT; CDR3aa: CASSPTWEANTEAFF
v_gene: TRBV9; d_gene: TRBD1; j_gene: TRBJ1-1; abundance: once; CDR3nt: TGTGCCAGCAGCGTAGCACAGGGGGCTGTTGACACTGAAGCTTTCTTT; CDR3aa: CASSVAQGAVDTEAFF
v_gene: TRBV18; d_gene: TRBD1; j_gene: TRBJ1-2; abundance: -; CDR3nt: TGTGCCAGCTCACTCGACCTGGACAGGGTTGAATATGGCTACACCTTC; CDR3aa: CASSLDLDRVEYGYTF
v_gene: TRBV7-2; d_gene: -; j_gene: TRBJ2-7; abundance: -; CDR3nt: TGTGCCAGCAGCTTAGTCGGCGGCTACGAGCAGTACTTC; CDR3aa: CASSLVGGYEQYF
v_gene: TRBV4-1; d_gene: TRBD2; j_gene: TRBJ2-5; abundance: -; CDR3nt: TGCGCCAGCAGCCAAGTTTCAAGTGCGGGAGGGGGGGAGACCCAGTACTTC; CDR3aa: CASSQVSSAGGGETQYF
v_gene: TRBV9; d_gene: -; j_gene: TRBJ1-6; abundance: -; CDR3nt: TGTGCCAGCAGCGGGGGACTTAGAGGCTATAATTCACCCCTCCACTTT; CDR3aa: CASSGGLRGYNSPLHF
v_gene: TRBV11-2; d_gene: -; j_gene: TRBJ1-2; abundance: -; CDR3nt: TGTGCCAGCAGACACATTTGGACATCAGCTAACTATGGCTACACCTTC; CDR3aa: CASRHIWTSANYGYTF
v_gene: TRBV7-9; d_gene: -; j_gene: TRBJ1-4; abundance: -; CDR3nt: TGTGCCAGCAGCTTCGGGGGGAGTAGTGAAAAACTGTTTTTT; CDR3aa: CASSFGGSSEKLFF
v_gene: TRBV19; d_gene: -; j_gene: TRBJ2-5; abundance: -; CDR3nt: TGTGCCAGCAAACCGCATTGGACAGCTGGGGAAGAGACCCAGTACTTC; CDR3aa: CASKPHWTAGEETQYF
v_gene: TRBV6-2/TRBV6-3; d_gene: -; j_gene: TRBJ1-5; abundance: -; CDR3nt: TGTGCCAGCAGTTACTGGCAGAATAGCAATCAGCCCCAGCATTTT; CDR3aa: CASSYWQNSNQPQHF
v_gene: TRBV28; d_gene: -; j_gene: TRBJ2-3; abundance: -; CDR3nt: TGTGCCAGCAGTTCACTAGCAGAAAGCACAGATACGCAGTATTTT; CDR3aa: CASSSLAESTDTQYF
v_gene: TRBV5-4; d_gene: -; j_gene: TRBJ1-4; abundance: -; CDR3nt: TGTGCCAGCAGCCTACTCACAGAACAGGAAAAACTGTTTTTT; CDR3aa: CASSLLTEQEKLFF
v_gene: TRBV6-5; d_gene: -; j_gene: TRBJ1-3; abundance: -; CDR3nt: TGTGCCAGCAGTTATACTCCCCCGGGGGTAGGAAACACCATATATTTT; CDR3aa: CASSYTPPGVGNTIYF
v_gene: TRBV9; d_gene: TRBD2; j_gene: TRBJ2-3; abundance: -; CDR3nt: TGTGCCAGCAGCGCTAGCGGGGTCACAGATACGCAGTATTTT; CDR3aa: CASSASGVTDTQYF
v_gene: TRBV2; d_gene: TRBD2; j_gene: TRBJ2-7; abundance: -; CDR3nt: TGTGCCAGCAGTGAACAGGTTAGCGGGAGCTACGAGCAGTACTTC; CDR3aa: CASSEQVSGSYEQYF
v_gene: TRBV28; d_gene: TRBD1; j_gene: TRBJ1-2; abundance: -; CDR3nt: TGTGCCAGCAGTTTTCCCGCAGGGGGCAGGTCTAACTATGGCTACACCTTC; CDR3aa: CASSFPAGGRSNYGYTF
v_gene: TRBV6-5; d_gene: -; j_gene: TRBJ2-4; abundance: -; CDR3nt: TGTGCCAGCAGTTACTCGACTAATCTAGCCAAAAACATTCAGTACTTC; CDR3aa: CASSYSTNLAKNIQYF